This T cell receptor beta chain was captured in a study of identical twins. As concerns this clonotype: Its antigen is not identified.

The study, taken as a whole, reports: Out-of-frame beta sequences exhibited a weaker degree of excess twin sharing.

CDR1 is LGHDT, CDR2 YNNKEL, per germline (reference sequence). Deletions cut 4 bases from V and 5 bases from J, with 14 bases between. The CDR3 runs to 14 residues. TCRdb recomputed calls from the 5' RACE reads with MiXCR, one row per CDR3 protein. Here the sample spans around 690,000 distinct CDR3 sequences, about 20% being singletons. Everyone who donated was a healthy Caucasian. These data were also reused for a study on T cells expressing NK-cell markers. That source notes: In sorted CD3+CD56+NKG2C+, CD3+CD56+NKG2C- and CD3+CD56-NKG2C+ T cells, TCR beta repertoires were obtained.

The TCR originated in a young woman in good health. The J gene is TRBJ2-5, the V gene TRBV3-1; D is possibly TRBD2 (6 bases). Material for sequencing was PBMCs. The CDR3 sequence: CASSPKTSRETQYF. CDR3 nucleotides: TGTGCCAGCAGCCCCAAAACTAGCCGTGAGACCCAGTACTTC.